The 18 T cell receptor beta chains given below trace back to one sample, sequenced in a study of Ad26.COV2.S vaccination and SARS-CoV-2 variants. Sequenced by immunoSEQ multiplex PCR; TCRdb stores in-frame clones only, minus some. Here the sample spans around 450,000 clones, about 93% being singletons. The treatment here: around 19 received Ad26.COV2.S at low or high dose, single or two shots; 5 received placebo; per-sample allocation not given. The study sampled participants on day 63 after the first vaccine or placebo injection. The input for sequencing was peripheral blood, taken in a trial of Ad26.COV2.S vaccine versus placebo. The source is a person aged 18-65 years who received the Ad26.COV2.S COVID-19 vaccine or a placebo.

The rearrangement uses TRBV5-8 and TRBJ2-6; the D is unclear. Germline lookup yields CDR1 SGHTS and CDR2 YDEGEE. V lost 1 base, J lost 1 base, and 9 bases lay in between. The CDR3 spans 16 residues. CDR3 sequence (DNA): TGTGCCAGCAGCTTGTTCGGCCTTTCTGGGGCCAACGTCCTGACTTTC. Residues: CASSLFGLSGANVLTF. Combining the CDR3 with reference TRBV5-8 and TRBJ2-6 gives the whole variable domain EAGVTQSPTHLIKTRGQQATLRCSPISGHTSVYWYQQALGLGLQFLLWYDEGEERNRGNFPPRFSGRQFPNYSSELNVNALELEDSALYLCASSLFGLSGANVLTFGAGSRLTVL.

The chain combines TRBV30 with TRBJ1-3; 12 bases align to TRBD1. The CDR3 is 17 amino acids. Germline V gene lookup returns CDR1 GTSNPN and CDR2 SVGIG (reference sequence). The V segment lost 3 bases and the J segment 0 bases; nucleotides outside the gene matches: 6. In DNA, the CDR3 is TGTGCCTGGAGGTCCTGGGACAGGGGGCTCTCTGGAAACACCATATATTTT. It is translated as CAWRSWDRGLSGNTIYF.

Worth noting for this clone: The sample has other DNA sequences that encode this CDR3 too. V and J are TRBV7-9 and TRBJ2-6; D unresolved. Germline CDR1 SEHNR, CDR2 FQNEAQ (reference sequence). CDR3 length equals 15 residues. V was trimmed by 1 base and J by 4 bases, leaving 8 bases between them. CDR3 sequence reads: CASSLVGSGANVLTF. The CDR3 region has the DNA TGTGCCAGCAGCTTAGTGGGTTCAGGGGCCAACGTCCTGACTTTC.

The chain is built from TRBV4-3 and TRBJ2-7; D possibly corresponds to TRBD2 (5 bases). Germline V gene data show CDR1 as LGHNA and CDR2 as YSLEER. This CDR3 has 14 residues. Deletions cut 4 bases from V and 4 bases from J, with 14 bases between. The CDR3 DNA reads TGCGCCAGCAGCCGAGTCGGCGGGCAGTACGAGCAGTACTTC. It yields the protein CASSRVGGQYEQYF.

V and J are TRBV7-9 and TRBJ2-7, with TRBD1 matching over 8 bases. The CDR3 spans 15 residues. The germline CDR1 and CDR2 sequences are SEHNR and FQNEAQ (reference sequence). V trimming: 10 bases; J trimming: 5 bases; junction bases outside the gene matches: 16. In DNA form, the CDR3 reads TGTGCCACCAGAGGGCCTGGGACAGGAGGTAACGAGCAGTACTTC. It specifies CATRGPGTGGNEQYF.

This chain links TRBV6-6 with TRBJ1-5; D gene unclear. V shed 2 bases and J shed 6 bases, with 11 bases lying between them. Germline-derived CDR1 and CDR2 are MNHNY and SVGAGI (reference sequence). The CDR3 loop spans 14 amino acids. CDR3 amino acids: CASSYRGFGQPQHF. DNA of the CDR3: TGTGCCAGCAGTTACCGAGGGTTTGGTCAGCCCCAGCATTTT.

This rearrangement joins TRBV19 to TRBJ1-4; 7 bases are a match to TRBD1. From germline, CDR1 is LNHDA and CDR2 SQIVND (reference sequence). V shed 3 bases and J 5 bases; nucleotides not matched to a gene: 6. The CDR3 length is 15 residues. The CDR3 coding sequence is TGTGCCAGTAGTATCACAGGGGTCTCAAATGAAAAACTGTTTTTT. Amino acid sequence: CASSITGVSNEKLFF.

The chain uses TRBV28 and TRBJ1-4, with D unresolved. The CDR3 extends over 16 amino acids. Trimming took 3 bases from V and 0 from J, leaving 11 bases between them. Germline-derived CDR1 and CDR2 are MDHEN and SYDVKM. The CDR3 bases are TGTGCCAGCAGTTTCGGTGGGGTTGCAACTAATGAAAAACTGTTTTTT. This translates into CASSFGGVATNEKLFF.

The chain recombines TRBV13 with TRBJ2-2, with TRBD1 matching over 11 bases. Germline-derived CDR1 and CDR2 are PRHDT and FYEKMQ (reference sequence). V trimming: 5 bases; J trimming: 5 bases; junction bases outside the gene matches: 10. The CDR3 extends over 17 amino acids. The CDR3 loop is CASSRVGQGASTGELFF. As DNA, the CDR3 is TGTGCCAGCAGCAGAGTAGGACAGGGGGCGTCGACCGGGGAGCTGTTTTTT.

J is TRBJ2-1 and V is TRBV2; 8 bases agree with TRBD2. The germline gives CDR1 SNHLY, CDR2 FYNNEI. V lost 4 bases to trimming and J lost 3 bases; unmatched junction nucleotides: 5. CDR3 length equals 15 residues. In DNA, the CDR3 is TGTGCCAGCAGTGTCACTAGCGGCAACTACAATGAGCAGTTCTTC. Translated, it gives CASSVTSGNYNEQFF.

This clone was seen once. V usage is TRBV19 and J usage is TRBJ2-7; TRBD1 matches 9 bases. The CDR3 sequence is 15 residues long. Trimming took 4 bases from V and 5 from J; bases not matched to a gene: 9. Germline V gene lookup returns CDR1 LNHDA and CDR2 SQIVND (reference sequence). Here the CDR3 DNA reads TGTGCCAGTAGTAAGCCGGGACAGGGTTTGCACGAGCAGTACTTC. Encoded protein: CASSKPGQGLHEQYF.

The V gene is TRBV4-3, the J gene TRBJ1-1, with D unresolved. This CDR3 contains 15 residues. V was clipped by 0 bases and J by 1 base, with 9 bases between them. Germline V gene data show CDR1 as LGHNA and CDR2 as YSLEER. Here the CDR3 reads CASSQDLTANTEAFF. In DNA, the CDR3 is TGCGCCAGCAGCCAAGATCTTACGGCGAACACTGAAGCTTTCTTT.

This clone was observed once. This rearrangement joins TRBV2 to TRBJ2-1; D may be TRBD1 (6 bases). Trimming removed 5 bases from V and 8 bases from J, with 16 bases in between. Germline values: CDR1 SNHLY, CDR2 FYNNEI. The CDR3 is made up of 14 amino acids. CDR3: CASSRDKTIYEQFF. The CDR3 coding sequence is TGTGCCAGCAGTAGGGACAAGACAATCTATGAGCAGTTCTTC.

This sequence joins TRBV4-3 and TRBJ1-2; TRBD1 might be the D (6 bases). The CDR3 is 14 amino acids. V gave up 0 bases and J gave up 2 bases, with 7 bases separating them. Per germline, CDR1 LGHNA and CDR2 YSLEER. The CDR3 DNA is TGCGCCAGCAGCCAAGATAGGGGGAACTATGGCTACACCTTC. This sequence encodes CASSQDRGNYGYTF.

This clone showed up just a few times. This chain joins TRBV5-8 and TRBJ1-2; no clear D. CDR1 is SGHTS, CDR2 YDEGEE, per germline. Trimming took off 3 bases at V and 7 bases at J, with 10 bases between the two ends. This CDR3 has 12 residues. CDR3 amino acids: CASSSEVGGYTF. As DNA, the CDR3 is TGTGCCAGCAGCTCAGAGGTGGGTGGCTACACCTTC.

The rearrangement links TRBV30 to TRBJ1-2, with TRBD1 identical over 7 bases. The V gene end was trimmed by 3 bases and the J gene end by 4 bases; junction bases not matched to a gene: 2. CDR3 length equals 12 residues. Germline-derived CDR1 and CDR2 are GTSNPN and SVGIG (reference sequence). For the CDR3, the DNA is TGTGCCTGGAGAGGGGGCGGCTATGGCTACACCTTC. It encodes CAWRGGGYGYTF.

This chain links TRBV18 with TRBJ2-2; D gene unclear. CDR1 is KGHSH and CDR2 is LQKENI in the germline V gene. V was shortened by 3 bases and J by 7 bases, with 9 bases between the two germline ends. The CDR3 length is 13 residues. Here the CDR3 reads CASSPMVGGELFF. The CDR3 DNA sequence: TGTGCCAGCTCACCCATGGTGGGCGGGGAGCTGTTTTTT.

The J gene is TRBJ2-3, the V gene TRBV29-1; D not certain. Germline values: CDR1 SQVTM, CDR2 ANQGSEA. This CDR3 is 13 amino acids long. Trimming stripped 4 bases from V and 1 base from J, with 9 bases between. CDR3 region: CSVVLAGTDTQYF. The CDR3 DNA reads TGCAGCGTTGTATTGGCTGGCACAGATACGCAGTATTTT.